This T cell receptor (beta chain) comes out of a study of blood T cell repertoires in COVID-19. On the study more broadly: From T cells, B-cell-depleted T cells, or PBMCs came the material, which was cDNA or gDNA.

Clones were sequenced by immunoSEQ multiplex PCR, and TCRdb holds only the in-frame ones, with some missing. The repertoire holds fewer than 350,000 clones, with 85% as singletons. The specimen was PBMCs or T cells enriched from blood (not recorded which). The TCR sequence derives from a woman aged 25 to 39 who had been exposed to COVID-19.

CDR3 residues: CASRTGVAYGYTF. The CDR3 DNA is TGTGCCAGCAGGACAGGGGTTGCCTATGGCTACACCTTC. The chain employs TRBV18 and TRBJ1-2, with 9 bases fitting TRBD1. The V and J ends lost 8 bases and 4 bases, in that order; junction bases with no gene match: 5. CDR1 and CDR2 from the germline V gene are KGHSH and LQKENI. This CDR3 comprises 13 residues.